This T cell receptor beta chain was found in a study of graft-versus-host responses after intestinal transplantation. Study as a whole: Recipients were all induced with anti-thymocyte globulin, then given tacrolimus and steroids for 3 to 4 years. Study-level results: The highest levels of circulating GvH clones went along with early declines in HvG clones after transplant. High graft-versus-host to host-versus-graft clonal ratios were seen in allografts of patients with graft-donor T cell macrochimerism. Recipient marrow harbored GvH clones, some of which surfaced first in ileum or blood.

Concerning this clone: What it binds is unknown.

Using immunoSEQ multiplex PCR, the repertoire was profiled, and TCRdb retains in-frame clones only, with some absent. The repertoire holds 12,000 to 15,000 clones, with 77% as singletons. Trimming removed 6 bases from V and 3 bases from J, with 15 bases in between. Germline V gene lookup returns CDR1 LNHNV and CDR2 YYDKDF (reference sequence). The CDR3 length is 15 residues. Processing released intraepithelial and lamina propria lymphocytes from the graft tissue. The genes are TRBV15 and TRBJ2-1, with a tentative D call TRBD2 (6 bases). The material was ileum tissue, obtained approximately 27 days after intestinal transplant. This TCR was recovered from a human patient who received an intestinal transplant, so some T cells may come from the graft donor. CDR3 DNA sequence: TGTGCCACCAGGCCCCCGCAGGGAGGCTACAATGAGCAGTTCTTC. It specifies CATRPPQGGYNEQFF.